What follows are 10 T cell receptor beta chains derived from one specimen sequenced in a study of T cell changes during pregnancy in multiple sclerosis. The assay was immunoSEQ multiplex PCR, and TCRdb's table has in-frame clones only and misses some. Among under 85,000 clones listed, about 94% were seen once. Specimen: peripheral blood, collected in the third trimester of pregnancy. Source of these receptors: a female donor with multiple sclerosis, enrolled in a pregnancy study.

V is TRBV7-2 and J is TRBJ1-2, with a possible D match to TRBD1 (5 bases). Germline CDR1 SGHTA, CDR2 FQGNSA. The CDR3 is 13 amino acids. V was cut by 2 bases and J by 7 bases, with 11 bases left in between. In DNA, the CDR3 is TGTGCCAGCAGCTTACGAGGGGAGGGTGGCTACACCTTC. This codes for CASSLRGEGGYTF.

This chain uses TRBV4-3 with TRBJ1-4, with 9 bases identical to TRBD1. With V trimmed by 3 bases and J by 0 bases, 8 bases remained unmatched. The CDR3 has 18 residues. Per the germline V gene, CDR1 is LGHNA and CDR2 is YSLEER. The CDR3 DNA follows: TGCGCCAGCAGCCAGCCACAGGGGGCAGGGGCAACTAATGAAAAACTGTTTTTT. Amino acid sequence: CASSQPQGAGATNEKLFF.

The chain carries TRBV5-4 and TRBJ2-6; 7 nucleotides agree with TRBD1. V lost 3 bases to trimming and J lost 3 bases; unmatched junction nucleotides: 3. Germline assignment: CDR1 SGHNT and CDR2 YYREEE (reference sequence). This CDR3 spans 15 amino acids. The CDR3 nucleotides are TGTGCCAGCAGCTCGTACAGGGGTGGGGCCAACGTCCTGACTTTC. Its protein is CASSSYRGGANVLTF. The full variable domain, rest sourced from reference TRBV5-4 and TRBJ2-6, is ETGVTQSPTHLIKTRGQQVTLRCSSQSGHNTVSWYQQALGQGPQFIFQYYREEENGRGNFPPRFSGLQFPNYSSELNVNALELDDSALYLCASSSYRGGANVLTFGAGSRLTVL.

J is TRBJ2-3 and V is TRBV7-3, with 8 bases lining up with TRBD1. The CDR3 has 15 amino acids. With V trimmed by 4 bases and J by 5 bases, 8 bases remained unmatched. Per the germline V gene, CDR1 is SGHTA and CDR2 is FQGTGA. This CDR3 is CASSSTGVGGDTQYF. Here the CDR3 DNA reads TGTGCCAGCAGCTCGACAGGGGTTGGGGGAGATACGCAGTATTTT. Full variable domain (missing parts from reference TRBV7-3 and TRBJ2-3): GAGVSQTPSNKVTEKGKYVELRCDPISGHTALYWYRQSLGQGPEFLIYFQGTGAADDSGLPNDRFFAVRPEGSVSTLKIQRTERGDSAVYLCASSSTGVGGDTQYFGPGTRLTVL.

The chain uses TRBV7-2 and TRBJ2-5; 7 nucleotides agree with TRBD2. This CDR3 spans 13 amino acids. V lost 10 bases to trimming and J lost 2 bases; unmatched junction nucleotides: 7. Germline lookup yields CDR1 SGHTA and CDR2 FQGNSA. The CDR3 here is CATVRGVQETQYF. The CDR3 DNA reads as TGTGCCACCGTCCGGGGGGTGCAAGAGACCCAGTACTTC.

J is TRBJ2-7 and V is TRBV5-4; 11 nucleotides line up with TRBD2. The CDR3 runs 16 residues. Germline V gene lookup returns CDR1 SGHNT and CDR2 YYREEE (reference sequence). Trimming at V came to 3 bases and at J to 6 bases, leaving 11 bases not matched to a gene. CDR3 DNA sequence: TGTGCCAGCAGCTACTTTAGCGGGGGGGCGTTTAGCGAGCAGTACTTC. It encodes CASSYFSGGAFSEQYF.

V and J are TRBV29-1 and TRBJ2-5, with 9 bases lining up with TRBD1. Looked up from germline, CDR1 is SQVTM and CDR2 is ANQGSEA. The CDR3 covers 14 residues. The trim removed 7 bases at V and 2 bases at J, leaving 8 bases unmatched. The CDR3: CSAAGGTGQETQYF. The CDR3 region has the DNA TGCAGCGCGGCTGGGGGGACAGGGCAAGAGACCCAGTACTTC.

The chain employs TRBV18 and TRBJ1-1; 8 bases fit TRBD1. Germline V gives CDR1 KGHSH, CDR2 LQKENI. Unmatched junction bases numbered 3, after V lost 3 bases and J lost 3 bases. This CDR3 has 14 amino acids. The CDR3 nucleotides read TGTGCCAGCTCACCGAACAGGGGGGACACTGAAGCTTTCTTT. Translated, it gives CASSPNRGDTEAFF.

The CDR3 here is CASSLPSGGADIQYF. The CDR3 nucleotides are TGTGCCAGCAGCCTACCTAGCGGGGGGGCGGACATTCAGTACTTC. The rearrangement links TRBV5-5 to TRBJ2-4, with TRBD2 matching over 12 bases. J gave up 8 bases and V 4 bases, and 7 bases lay outside the gene matches. Germline V CDR1 and CDR2: SGHKS, YYEKEE (reference sequence). This CDR3 comprises 15 residues.

V usage is TRBV9 and J usage is TRBJ1-1; no clear D. The CDR3 covers 12 residues. V gave up 4 bases and J gave up 4 bases, with 8 bases separating them. Germline V CDR1 and CDR2: SGDLS, YYNGEE. The CDR3 loop is CASSPQFTEAFF. The CDR3 region has the DNA TGTGCCAGCAGCCCCCAGTTCACTGAAGCTTTCTTT.